Each of the 28 T cell receptor beta chains below was sequenced from the same sample in a study of blood T cell repertoires in COVID-19. Repertoires were generated with immunoSEQ multiplex PCR, while TCRdb's copy carries only in-frame clones and drops some. The table lists approximately 140,000 clones, roughly 90% of them singletons. Material for sequencing was peripheral blood. The receptors were sampled from a woman aged 55-69 years with active or convalescent COVID-19.

Of note for this clone: An end of the junction does not agree with germline; a read error may underlie this. CDR3 region: CARSRQENTEAFF. The CDR3 bases are TGCGCCCGCAGCCGACAGGAGAACACTGAAGCTTTCTTT. The rearrangement links TRBV10-2 to TRBJ1-1, with D tentatively TRBD1 (6 bases). Germline CDR1 and CDR2: WSHSY and SAAADI. The CDR3 contains 13 residues.

This clone was seen more than once but under ten times. The CDR3 protein is CASRRDGMAGELFF. The CDR3 DNA reads as TGCGCCAGCAGGAGGGATGGGATGGCCGGGGAGCTGTTTTTT. The chain links TRBV10-2 to TRBJ2-2; D is possibly TRBD2 (5 bases). The germline CDR1 and CDR2 sequences are WSHSY and SAAADI. V lost 6 bases, J lost 6 bases, and 14 bases lay in between. The CDR3 loop spans 14 amino acids.

The V gene is TRBV5-6, the J gene TRBJ1-2; 9 nucleotides agree with TRBD1. Germline lookup yields CDR1 SGHDT and CDR2 YYEEEE. CDR3 length: 13 residues. The ends lost 4 bases at V and 5 bases at J; junction bases unmatched: 3. CDR3 amino acids: CASSLGTGYGYTF. The CDR3 bases are TGTGCCAGCAGCCTCGGGACAGGGTATGGCTACACCTTC.

The CDR3 coding sequence is TGTGCCAGCAGAACCACAGGGGGCCTCTATGGCTACACCTTC. Amino acid sequence: CASRTTGGLYGYTF. The J gene is TRBJ1-2, the V gene TRBV6-5; the match to TRBD1 covers 9 bases. The CDR3 covers 14 residues. From germline, CDR1 is MNHEY and CDR2 SVGAGI. V lost 6 bases to trimming and J lost 4 bases; unmatched junction nucleotides: 6.

CDR3 sequence (DNA): TGCAGTGGACAGTTGAACACTGAAGCTTTCTTT. Its translation is CSGQLNTEAFF. The chain is built from TRBV20-1 and TRBJ1-1, with a tentative D call TRBD1 (5 bases). The CDR3 covers 11 residues. The V gene lost 7 bases and the J gene lost 0 bases, with 6 bases spanning the gap. Germline CDR1 reads DFQATT; CDR2 reads SNEGSKA (reference sequence).

Only a few counts were recorded for this clone. This chain joins TRBV3-1 (or the pseudogene TRBV3-2) and TRBJ1-2; D is perhaps TRBD1 (5 bases). Germline V gene sequence: CDR1 LGHDT, CDR2 YNNKEL (reference sequence). The V gene lost 2 bases and the J gene lost 0 bases, with 16 bases spanning the gap. This CDR3 comprises 17 residues. The CDR3 sequence: CASSQFSGQGANYGYTF. As DNA, the CDR3 is TGTGCCAGCAGCCAATTTTCTGGCCAGGGCGCTAACTATGGCTACACCTTC.

The chain employs TRBV4-1 and TRBJ2-1; 11 bases are shared with TRBD1. The CDR3 is 16 amino acids. Germline lookup yields CDR1 MGHRA and CDR2 YSYEKL. V was pared by 2 bases and J by 5 bases, with 5 bases of the junction left unmatched. CDR3 sequence: CASSQPPGQGDNEQFF. Written as DNA, the CDR3 is TGCGCCAGCAGCCAACCCCCGGGACAGGGGGACAATGAGCAGTTCTTC.

This chain links TRBV12-3 or TRBV12-4 with TRBJ1-1; weak D call: TRBD1 (5 bases). CDR3 size: 12 residues. V lost 5 bases and J lost 10, with 14 bases in between. CDR3 region: CASSGVGVGAFF. DNA of the CDR3: TGTGCCAGCAGTGGGGTAGGGGTGGGAGCTTTCTTT.

CDR3 DNA: TGTGCCAGCTCACCACCTGGGACAGATAATTCACCCCTCCACTTT. Its protein product is CASSPPGTDNSPLHF. The chain couples TRBV18 to TRBJ1-6; 7 bases map to TRBD1. Germline V gene sequence: CDR1 KGHSH, CDR2 LQKENI. The CDR3 is made up of 15 amino acids. Trimming cost V 0 bases and J 5 bases; bases outside gene matches: 1.

V gene TRBV4-3 combines with J gene TRBJ2-7, with TRBD1 as a possible D gene (5 bases). The CDR3 totals 13 residues. CDR1 is LGHNA and CDR2 is YSLEER in the germline V gene. V was shortened by 4 bases and J by 3 bases, with 10 bases between the two germline ends. CDR3: CASSPGHYYEQYF. Here the CDR3 DNA reads TGCGCCAGCAGCCCTGGACATTACTACGAGCAGTACTTC.

V is TRBV7-2 and J is TRBJ1-1; D perhaps matches TRBD1 (5 bases). The germline CDR1 and CDR2 sequences are SGHTA and FQGNSA. V was pared by 4 bases and J by 4 bases, with 10 bases between. The CDR3 length is 13 residues. The CDR3 reads CASSSWGGTEAFF. As DNA, the CDR3 is TGTGCCAGCAGCTCCTGGGGGGGCACTGAAGCTTTCTTT.

The rearrangement uses TRBV6-2 or TRBV6-3 and TRBJ2-5; D is perhaps TRBD1 (6 bases). Germline assignment: CDR1 MNHEY and CDR2 SVGEGT. The ends were cut back, 4 bases at V and 3 bases at J, with 9 bases in the middle. The length of the CDR3 is 13 residues. The CDR3 reads CASSWGRKETQYF. CDR3 nucleotides: TGTGCCAGCAGTTGGGGGCGGAAAGAGACCCAGTACTTC.

The rearrangement links TRBV6-1 to TRBJ1-6; 10 bases agree with TRBD1. Germline assignment: CDR1 MNHNS and CDR2 SASEGT. V lost 2 bases and J lost 10; bases outside the gene matches: 5. This CDR3 is built from 15 residues. The CDR3 here is CASSEPGQGKSPLHF. The CDR3 region has the DNA TGTGCCAGCAGTGAACCGGGACAGGGGAAGTCACCCCTCCACTTT.

The chain has TRBV2 and TRBJ1-4, with 7 nucleotides matching TRBD1. The CDR3 runs 13 residues. The germline V gene has CDR1 SNHLY and CDR2 FYNNEI. V shed 7 bases, J shed 6 bases, and the junction held 5 bases outside the gene matches. CDR3 sequence (DNA): TGTGCCAGCACCAGGACAGGCCATGAAAAACTGTTTTTT. It is translated as CASTRTGHEKLFF.

This chain joins TRBV5-4 and TRBJ1-3, with D tentatively TRBD1 (5 bases). Germline V lookup: CDR1 SGHNT, CDR2 YYREEE (reference sequence). The CDR3 has 14 residues. V was cut by 0 bases and J by 7 bases, with 11 bases left in between. The DNA of the CDR3 is TGTGCCAGCAGCTTGGCAGGGCGACTTAACACCATATATTTT. Its translation: CASSLAGRLNTIYF.

The chain carries TRBV30 and TRBJ1-5; tentative D call: TRBD1 (6 bases). The germline V gene has CDR1 GTSNPN and CDR2 SVGIG (reference sequence). The CDR3 is made up of 13 amino acids. V shed 3 bases and J shed 3 bases, with 9 bases lying between them. CDR3 nucleotide sequence: TGTGCCTGGAGACAGGGTATCAATCAGCCCCAGCATTTT. This codes for CAWRQGINQPQHF.

The chain is built from TRBV21-1 and TRBJ2-5; the D call in the table, TRBD1, was not verified against the DNA. TRBV21-1 is labeled a pseudogene. This CDR3 has 17 amino acids. The CDR3 DNA reads TGTGCCAGCAGCGCCCATAGGACAGGGGGACCCCTCGAGACCCAGTACTTC. Translated, it gives CASSAHRTGGPLETQYF.

CDR3 bases: TGTGCCAGCAGCGTGGGACTAGCGGGGGGTCTGAAGACCCAGTACTTC. Protein product: CASSVGLAGGLKTQYF. V usage is TRBV5-5 and J usage is TRBJ2-5; 15 bases map to TRBD2. The CDR3 has 16 amino acids. V dropped 4 bases and J dropped 6; count of bases not matched to a gene: 7. Germline loops: CDR1 SGHKS, CDR2 YYEKEE (reference sequence).

This chain links TRBV7-8 with TRBJ2-7, with D tentatively TRBD2 (5 bases). Germline V CDR1 and CDR2: SGHVS, FQNEAQ. V lost 1 base and J lost 7, with 11 bases in between. The CDR3 sequence is 13 residues long. CDR3 coding DNA: TGTGCCAGCAGCTTAGGTGGACTGGGTGAGCAGTACTTC. This gives the protein CASSLGGLGEQYF.

This chain links TRBV14 with TRBJ2-1, with 12 positions matching TRBD2. The CDR3 is 18 residues long. The ends lost 4 bases at V and 3 bases at J; junction bases unmatched: 10. Looked up from germline, CDR1 is SGHDN and CDR2 is FVKESK. CDR3 nucleotide sequence: TGTGCCAGCAGCCTCACTAGCGGGGGGAATAATTTCTACAATGAGCAGTTCTTC. Its translation is CASSLTSGGNNFYNEQFF.

The chain is built from TRBV27 and TRBJ1-2; TRBD1 is a possible D gene (6 bases). Germline V lookup: CDR1 MNHEY, CDR2 SMNVEV (reference sequence). Deletions cut 10 bases from V and 7 bases from J, with 19 bases between. The CDR3 covers 13 residues. CDR3 nucleotide sequence: TGTGCCACCCGGCAGGGGCTTGGGGGTGGCTACACCTTC. This encodes CATRQGLGGGYTF.

V usage is TRBV6-5 and J usage is TRBJ1-4; D call uncertain. The length of the CDR3 is 14 residues. The V gene lost 4 bases and the J gene lost 6 bases, with 12 bases spanning the gap. From germline, CDR1 is MNHEY and CDR2 SVGAGI. In DNA, the CDR3 is TGTGCCAGCAGTTTAAATGCGGGCGATGAAAAACTGTTTTTT. Encoded protein: CASSLNAGDEKLFF.

This chain uses TRBV5-1 with TRBJ2-7, with 8 bases that match TRBD2. This CDR3 is built from 14 residues. CDR1 is SGHRS, CDR2 YFSETQ, per germline. V was clipped by 2 bases and J by 2 bases; unmatched bases: 3. CDR3 DNA: TGCGCCAGCAGCTTTAGCGGGGCCACCTACGAGCAGTACTTC. Protein: CASSFSGATYEQYF. The full variable domain, with the rest looked up from reference TRBV5-1 and TRBJ2-7, is KAGVTQTPRYLIKTRGQQVTLSCSPISGHRSVSWYQQTPGQGLQFLFEYFSETQRNKGNFPGRFSGRQFSNSRSEMNVSTLELGDSALYLCASSFSGATYEQYFGPGTRLTVT.

V usage is TRBV10-2 and J usage is TRBJ1-1, with D unclear. Germline CDR1 WSHSY, CDR2 SAAADI. Trimming removed 7 bases from V and 1 base from J, with 13 bases in between. The length of the CDR3 is 14 residues. CDR3 sequence (DNA): TGCGCCAGCACGCGAGAGGTCCAGAACACTGAAGCTTTCTTT. Protein product: CASTREVQNTEAFF.

This chain connects TRBV5-8 to TRBJ1-1, with D unclear. Germline CDR1 SGHTS, CDR2 YDEGEE. V lost 4 bases, J lost 2 bases, and 9 bases lay in between. The CDR3 consists of 13 residues. This CDR3 is CASSITENTEAFF. In DNA form, the CDR3 reads TGTGCCAGCAGCATTACAGAAAACACTGAAGCTTTCTTT.

The rearrangement joins TRBV19 to TRBJ2-5; 10 bases are a match to TRBD1. Germline V gene data show CDR1 as LNHDA and CDR2 as SQIVND (reference sequence). Trimming removed 2 bases from V and 5 bases from J; junction bases left unmatched: 5. There are 15 residues in the CDR3. The CDR3 DNA sequence: TGTGCCAGTAGTATATCGGGACAGGGGTCGGAGACCCAGTACTTC. It yields the protein CASSISGQGSETQYF.

The V gene is TRBV6-1, the J gene TRBJ1-2; D ambiguous. This CDR3 comprises 15 residues. CDR1 is MNHNS and CDR2 is SASEGT in the germline V gene. The V end was cut by 2 bases, the J end by 3 bases, with 13 bases between. CDR3 region: CASSESSGDYYGYTF. The CDR3 DNA sequence: TGTGCCAGCAGTGAAAGTTCTGGAGACTACTATGGCTACACCTTC.

This chain uses TRBV27 with TRBJ2-7, with TRBD1 matching over 7 bases. After removal of 3 bases from V and 7 bases from J, the junction contained 9 bases not matched to a gene. The CDR3 is 14 residues long. Germline V CDR1 and CDR2: MNHEY, SMNVEV (reference sequence). The CDR3 protein is CASSFGTEVREQYF. The CDR3 DNA is TGTGCCAGCAGTTTTGGGACAGAAGTACGAGAGCAGTACTTC.